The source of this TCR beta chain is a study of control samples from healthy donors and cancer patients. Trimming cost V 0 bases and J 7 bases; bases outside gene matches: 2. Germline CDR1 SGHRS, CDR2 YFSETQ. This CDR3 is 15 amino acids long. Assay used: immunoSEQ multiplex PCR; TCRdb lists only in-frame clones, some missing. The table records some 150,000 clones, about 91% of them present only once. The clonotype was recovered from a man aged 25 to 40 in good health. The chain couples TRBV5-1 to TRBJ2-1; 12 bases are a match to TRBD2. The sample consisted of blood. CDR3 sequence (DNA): TGCGCCAGCAGCTTGGATCTAGCGGGGGGGAATGAGCAGTTCTTC. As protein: CASSLDLAGGNEQFF. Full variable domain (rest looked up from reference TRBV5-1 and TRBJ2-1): KAGVTQTPRYLIKTRGQQVTLSCSPISGHRSVSWYQQTPGQGLQFLFEYFSETQRNKGNFPGRFSGRQFSNSRSEMNVSTLELGDSALYLCASSLDLAGGNEQFFGPGTRLTVL.